The 18 T cell receptor beta chains below were found in one sample sequenced in a study of CD8 T cells in Susac syndrome. An amount of RNA that ranged from about 0.45 to 1 ug was reverse transcribed with random hexamers. One entry per CDR3 protein, called by TCRdb with MiXCR from the immunoSEQ multiplex PCR reads. The sample contains roughly 130,000 distinct CDR3 sequences, over 90% of which appear only once. The sequenced sample consisted of CD8+ T cells from PBMCs. The receptors stem from a human donor with Susac syndrome.

The rearrangement uses TRBV20-1 and TRBJ2-1; tentatively, D is TRBD2 (6 bases). CDR1 and CDR2 from the germline V gene are DFQATT and SNEGSKA (reference sequence). The V gene lost 1 base and the J gene lost 10 bases, with 11 bases spanning the gap. The CDR3 sequence is 12 residues long. CDR3 sequence reads: CSARASGLEQFF. The DNA of the CDR3 is TGCAGTGCTAGAGCATCGGGACTCGAGCAGTTCTTC.

The J gene is TRBJ2-6, the V gene TRBV25-1; 15 nucleotides match TRBD2. Looked up from germline, CDR1 is MGHDK and CDR2 is SYGVNS. V was pared by 5 bases and J by 0 bases, with 11 bases of the junction left unmatched. The CDR3 spans 21 residues. In nucleotides, the CDR3 is TGTGCCAGCAGTCCAAGGACTAGCGGGGGGGTGCTTAGCTCTGGGGCCAACGTCCTGACTTTC. Amino acids: CASSPRTSGGVLSSGANVLTF.

Points on this clonotype: One end of the junction fails to match germline, which may point to a read error. The genes are TRBV12-3 or TRBV12-4 and TRBJ1-2; no reliable D call. The CDR3 has 13 amino acids. CDR3 DNA: TGTGCCAGCACTTTAGATCCCGGGGTTGGCTACACCTTC. Protein sequence: CASTLDPGVGYTF.

Only one count was recorded for this clonotype. This rearrangement joins TRBV9 to TRBJ2-6; 8 bases are shared with TRBD1. This CDR3 is 16 amino acids long. The J segment lost 2 bases and the V segment lost 4 bases, leaving 5 bases of the junction unmatched. Germline V gene sequence: CDR1 SGDLS, CDR2 YYNGEE. This CDR3 reads CASSTTDRAGANVLTF. CDR3 in DNA: TGTGCCAGCAGCACCACGGACAGGGCTGGGGCCAACGTCCTGACTTTC.

CDR3 in amino acids: CASSPELARDEQYF. In nucleotides, the CDR3 is TGTGCCAGCAGCCCCGAACTAGCGAGGGACGAGCAGTACTTC. The V and J genes are TRBV11-2 and TRBJ2-7, with 7 bases identical to TRBD2. Per germline, CDR1 SGHAT and CDR2 FQNNGV. There are 14 residues in the CDR3. The junction had 9 bases not matched to a gene; V was cut back by 5 bases and J by 5 bases.

This chain links TRBV29-1 with TRBJ1-5; TRBD1 might be the D (6 bases). Trimming took off 6 bases at V and 6 bases at J, with 15 bases between the two ends. The germline CDR1 and CDR2 sequences are SQVTM and ANQGSEA. The CDR3 has 13 residues. The CDR3 loop is CSVLNRVPQPQHF. The CDR3 DNA sequence: TGCAGCGTCCTAAACAGGGTACCTCAGCCCCAGCATTTT.

The rearrangement links TRBV9 to TRBJ1-2; no firm D call. This CDR3 is 13 amino acids long. The V and J ends lost 1 base and 1 base respectively, with 5 bases between them. CDR1 is SGDLS and CDR2 is YYNGEE in the germline V gene. The CDR3 DNA sequence: TGTGCCAGCAGCGTATCTGTTAACTATGGCTACACCTTC. Translating gives CASSVSVNYGYTF.

The chain joins TRBV9 to TRBJ1-3; no clear D. CDR3 length equals 15 residues. The germline V gene has CDR1 SGDLS and CDR2 YYNGEE. Trimming cost V 0 bases and J 0 bases, with 7 bases left between them. CDR3: CASSVEESSGNTIYF. CDR3 DNA sequence: TGTGCCAGCAGCGTAGAAGAGAGCTCTGGAAACACCATATATTTT.

The chain carries TRBV19 and TRBJ2-6; 9 bases are shared with TRBD1. The V and J ends lost 5 bases and 4 bases, in that order; junction bases with no gene match: 9. The CDR3 totals 17 residues. Germline loops: CDR1 LNHDA, CDR2 SQIVND (reference sequence). CDR3 sequence: CASSPPGTGPGANVLTF. In DNA form, the CDR3 reads TGTGCCAGTAGTCCTCCCGGGACAGGGCCCGGGGCCAACGTCCTGACTTTC.

The chain carries TRBV4-3 and TRBJ2-2; a possible D gene is TRBD1 (6 bases). V shed 0 bases and J shed 5 bases, with 7 bases lying between them. CDR3 length: 14 residues. Germline CDR1 reads LGHNA; CDR2 reads YSLEER. This CDR3 reads CASSQERGTGELFF. For the CDR3, the DNA is TGCGCCAGCAGCCAAGAGAGGGGGACCGGGGAGCTGTTTTTT.

V gene TRBV4-1 combines with J gene TRBJ2-5; maybe TRBD1 (7 bases). Per germline, CDR1 MGHRA and CDR2 YSYEKL. The CDR3 sequence is 16 residues long. V was trimmed by 1 base and J by 4 bases, leaving 16 bases between them. This CDR3 is CASSQGMEGARETQYF. The CDR3 DNA follows: TGCGCCAGCAGCCAAGGAATGGAGGGGGCGAGAGAGACCCAGTACTTC.

V usage is TRBV5-1 and J usage is TRBJ2-5, with 8 bases matching TRBD1. Germline V gives CDR1 SGHRS, CDR2 YFSETQ. V was clipped by 0 bases and J by 3 bases; unmatched bases: 1. The CDR3 loop spans 14 amino acids. CDR3 sequence reads: CASSLEDREETQYF. Here the CDR3 DNA reads TGCGCCAGCAGCTTGGAGGACAGGGAAGAGACCCAGTACTTC. The full variable domain, in which reference TRBV5-1 and TRBJ2-5 provide the parts outside the CDR3, is KAGVTQTPRYLIKTRGQQVTLSCSPISGHRSVSWYQQTPGQGLQFLFEYFSETQRNKGNFPGRFSGRQFSNSRSEMNVSTLELGDSALYLCASSLEDREETQYFGPGTRLLVL.

The chain carries TRBV4-1 and TRBJ1-1, with 8 bases matching TRBD1. The germline V gene has CDR1 MGHRA and CDR2 YSYEKL. The trim removed 3 bases at V and 7 bases at J, leaving 4 bases unmatched. This CDR3 has 13 amino acids. The CDR3 protein is CASSQTGTGEAFF. The CDR3 DNA reads TGCGCCAGCAGCCAGACTGGGACAGGTGAAGCTTTCTTT.

The chain links TRBV20-1 to TRBJ2-2; D is unclear. Germline V gene data show CDR1 as DFQATT and CDR2 as SNEGSKA (reference sequence). V lost 0 bases, J lost 6 bases, and 2 bases lay in between. This CDR3 has 11 amino acids. The CDR3, as DNA: TGCAGTGCTAGAGATGCCGGGGAGCTGTTTTTT. Protein: CSARDAGELFF.

This chain connects TRBV13 to TRBJ1-4, with D possibly matching TRBD1 (5 bases). Trimming shortened V by 5 bases and J by 8 bases, and 9 bases separated the two germline ends. Germline V gene sequence: CDR1 PRHDT, CDR2 FYEKMQ (reference sequence). The CDR3 runs to 12 residues. CDR3 amino acids: CASSHGGEKLFF. The CDR3 DNA reads TGTGCCAGCAGCCATGGGGGGGAAAAACTGTTTTTT.

This chain uses TRBV27 with TRBJ2-4; a possible D gene is TRBD2 (5 bases). CDR3 length: 13 amino acids. Germline CDR1 reads MNHEY; CDR2 reads SMNVEV (reference sequence). Trimming removed 10 bases at V and 5 bases at J, with 15 bases between. In nucleotides, the CDR3 is TGTGCCACCGGGGTGGACCCGGAAAACATTCAGTACTTC. Translation gives CATGVDPENIQYF.

J is TRBJ1-1 and V is TRBV5-4; no reliable D call. This CDR3 region has 14 residues. Germline V lookup: CDR1 SGHNT, CDR2 YYREEE (reference sequence). V was clipped by 2 bases and J by 3 bases, with 11 bases between them. The CDR3 here is CASSFLLGDTEAFF. The CDR3 DNA is TGTGCCAGCAGCTTCTTACTTGGTGACACTGAAGCTTTCTTT.

The chain has TRBV5-1 and TRBJ1-1; TRBD1 is a possible D gene (5 bases). Germline CDR1 and CDR2: SGHRS and YFSETQ. The CDR3 loop spans 15 amino acids. With 0 bases removed from V and 4 bases from J, the gap between germline ends came to 13 bases. CDR3 bases: TGCGCCAGCAGCTTGGTAGGGGCTTCGGGCACTGAAGCTTTCTTT. Amino acids: CASSLVGASGTEAFF.